This T cell receptor (beta chain) was documented in a study of PD-1 blockade in classical Hodgkin lymphoma. The time point here: newly diagnosed, previously untreated cHL patient sample. Newly diagnosed classical Hodgkin lymphoma PBMCs, still untreated, provided the comparison samples. Study-level points and caveats: According to reports, newly diagnosed patients had lower baseline TCR diversity than healthy donors, and relapsed/refractory patients had lower baseline TCR diversity still. Repertoire difference causes, possibly disease activity or prior therapy, remain undefined.

Points on this clone: What it binds is unknown.

This CDR3 is built from 16 residues. Germline-derived CDR1 and CDR2 are SGHKS and YYEKEE (reference sequence). With 2 bases clipped from V and 0 bases from J, the junction kept 2 bases outside the gene matches. Measured with immunoSEQ multiplex PCR; TCRdb has only the in-frame clones, and not every one. The sample shows tens of thousands of clones, about 93% of them seen only once. The V gene is TRBV5-5, the J gene TRBJ2-1; 10 bases agree with TRBD2. This receptor was obtained from a human donor with classical Hodgkin lymphoma. The sequencing sample was made of peripheral blood mononuclear cells (PBMCs). CDR3 sequence: CASSLLAGFSYNEQFF. The CDR3 DNA follows: TGTGCCAGCAGCTTACTAGCGGGATTCTCCTACAATGAGCAGTTCTTC.